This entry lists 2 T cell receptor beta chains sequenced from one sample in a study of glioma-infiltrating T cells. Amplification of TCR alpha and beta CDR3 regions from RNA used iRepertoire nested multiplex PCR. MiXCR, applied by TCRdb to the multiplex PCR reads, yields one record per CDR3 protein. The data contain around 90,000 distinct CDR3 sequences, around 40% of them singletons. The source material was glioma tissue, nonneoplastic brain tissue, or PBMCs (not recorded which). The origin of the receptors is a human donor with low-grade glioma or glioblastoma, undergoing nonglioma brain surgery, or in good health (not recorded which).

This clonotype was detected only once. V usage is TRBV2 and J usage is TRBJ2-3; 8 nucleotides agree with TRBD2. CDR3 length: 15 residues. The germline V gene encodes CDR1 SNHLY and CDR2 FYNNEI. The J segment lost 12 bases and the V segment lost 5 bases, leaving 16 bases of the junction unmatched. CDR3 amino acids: CASSYGRGNVETQYF. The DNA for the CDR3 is TGTGCCAGCAGTTACGGGAGGGGAAATGTGGAGACCCAGTATTTT.

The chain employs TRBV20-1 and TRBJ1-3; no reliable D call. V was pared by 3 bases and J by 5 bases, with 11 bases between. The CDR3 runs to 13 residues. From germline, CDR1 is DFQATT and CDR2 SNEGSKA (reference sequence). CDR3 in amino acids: CSASGRTRNTIYF. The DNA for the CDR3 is TGCAGTGCTAGCGGGCGAACTCGAAACACCATATATTTT.